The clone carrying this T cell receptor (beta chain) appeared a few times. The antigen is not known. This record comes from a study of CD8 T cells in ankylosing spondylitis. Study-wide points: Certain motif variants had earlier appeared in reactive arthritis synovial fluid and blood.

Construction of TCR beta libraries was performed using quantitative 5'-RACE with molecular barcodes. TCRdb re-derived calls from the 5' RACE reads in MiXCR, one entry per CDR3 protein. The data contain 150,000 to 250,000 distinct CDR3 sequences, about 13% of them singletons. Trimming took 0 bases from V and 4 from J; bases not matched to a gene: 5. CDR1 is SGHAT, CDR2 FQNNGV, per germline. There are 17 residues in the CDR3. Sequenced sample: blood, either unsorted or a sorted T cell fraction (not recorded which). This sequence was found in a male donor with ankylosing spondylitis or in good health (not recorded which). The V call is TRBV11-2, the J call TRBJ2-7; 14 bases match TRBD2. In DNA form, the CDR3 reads TGTGCCAGCAGCTTAGAGGGACTAGCGGGAGTACGGTACGAGCAGTACTTC. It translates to CASSLEGLAGVRYEQYF. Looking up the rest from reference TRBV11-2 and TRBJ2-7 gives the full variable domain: EAGVAQSPRYKIIEKRQSVAFWCNPISGHATLYWYQQILGQGPKLLIQFQNNGVVDDSQLPKDRFSAERLKGVDSTLKIQPAKLEDSAVYLCASSLEGLAGVRYEQYFGPGTRLTVT.